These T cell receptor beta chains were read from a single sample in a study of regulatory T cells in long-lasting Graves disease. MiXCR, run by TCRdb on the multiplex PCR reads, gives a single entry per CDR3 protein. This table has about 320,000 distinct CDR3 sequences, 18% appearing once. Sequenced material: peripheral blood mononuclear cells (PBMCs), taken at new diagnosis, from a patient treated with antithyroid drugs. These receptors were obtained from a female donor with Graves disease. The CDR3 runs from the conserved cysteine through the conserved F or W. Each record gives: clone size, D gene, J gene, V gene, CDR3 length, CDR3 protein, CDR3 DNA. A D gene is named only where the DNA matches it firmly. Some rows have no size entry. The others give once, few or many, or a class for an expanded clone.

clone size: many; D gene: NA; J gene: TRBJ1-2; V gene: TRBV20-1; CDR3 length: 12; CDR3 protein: CSARPQGRGYTF; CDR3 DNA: TGCAGTGCTCGCCCTCAAGGGCGAGGCTACACCTTC
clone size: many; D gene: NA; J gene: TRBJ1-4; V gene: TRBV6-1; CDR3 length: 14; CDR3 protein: CASSAGLGNEKLFF; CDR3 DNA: TGTGCCAGCAGTGCCGGGTTGGGTAATGAAAAACTGTTTTTT
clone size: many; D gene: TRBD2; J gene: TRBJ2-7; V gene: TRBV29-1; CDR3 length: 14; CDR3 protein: CSVTGTSGSYEQYF; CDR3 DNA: TGCAGCGTTACCGGGACTAGCGGTTCATACGAGCAGTACTTC
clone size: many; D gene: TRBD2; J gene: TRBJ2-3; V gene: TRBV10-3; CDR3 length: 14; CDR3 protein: CAISIAGGSDTQYF; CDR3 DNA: TGTGCCATCAGTATAGCGGGAGGGTCGGATACGCAGTATTTT
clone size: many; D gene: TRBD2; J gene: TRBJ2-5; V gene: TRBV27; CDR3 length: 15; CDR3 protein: CASTSGRGIQETQYF; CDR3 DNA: TGTGCCAGCACTAGCGGGAGGGGAATTCAAGAGACCCAGTACTTC
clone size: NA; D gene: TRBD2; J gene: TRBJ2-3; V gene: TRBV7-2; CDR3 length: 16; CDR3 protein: CASSLARGRAAATQYF; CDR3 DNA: TGTGCCAGCAGCTTAGCTCGCGGGAGGGCTGCAGCTACGCAGTATTTT
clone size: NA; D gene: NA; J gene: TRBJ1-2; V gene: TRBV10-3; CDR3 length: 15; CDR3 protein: CAISESRTDHYGYTF; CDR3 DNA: TGTGCCATCAGTGAGTCTAGGACGGACCACTATGGCTACACCTTC
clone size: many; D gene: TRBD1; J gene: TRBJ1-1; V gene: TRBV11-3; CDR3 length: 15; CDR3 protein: CASSWDQGGNTEAFF; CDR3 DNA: TGTGCCAGCAGCTGGGACCAGGGGGGAAACACTGAAGCTTTCTTT
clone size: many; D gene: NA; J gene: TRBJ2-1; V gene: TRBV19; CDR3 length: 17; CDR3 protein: CASSIPSPFLEYNEQFF; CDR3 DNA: TGTGCCAGTAGTATCCCGTCGCCCTTTCTAGAGTACAATGAGCAGTTCTTC
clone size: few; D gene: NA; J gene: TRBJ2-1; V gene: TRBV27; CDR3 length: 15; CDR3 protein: CASSTPGTAYNEQFF; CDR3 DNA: TGTGCCAGCAGTACACCCGGGACGGCTTACAATGAGCAGTTCTTC
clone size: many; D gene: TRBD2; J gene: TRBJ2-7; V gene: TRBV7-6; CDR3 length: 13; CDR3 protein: CASTLGLGREQYF; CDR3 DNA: TGTGCCAGCACACTGGGACTAGGTAGGGAGCAGTACTTC
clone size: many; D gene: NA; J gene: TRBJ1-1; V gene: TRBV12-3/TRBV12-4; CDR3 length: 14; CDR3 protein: CASSLYHRDTEAFF; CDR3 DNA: TGTGCCAGCAGTTTATATCACAGAGACACTGAAGCTTTCTTT
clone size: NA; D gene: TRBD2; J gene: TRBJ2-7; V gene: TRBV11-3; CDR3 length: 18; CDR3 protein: CASSLARLNSGRGYEQYF; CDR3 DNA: TGTGCCAGCAGTTTAGCCCGTTTAAACAGCGGGAGAGGGTACGAGCAGTACTTC
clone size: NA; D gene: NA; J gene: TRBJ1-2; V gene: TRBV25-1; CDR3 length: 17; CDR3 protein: CASSDSPLLGVEYGYTF; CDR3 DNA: TGTGCCAGCAGTGATTCCCCCTTGTTGGGGGTCGAGTATGGCTACACCTTC
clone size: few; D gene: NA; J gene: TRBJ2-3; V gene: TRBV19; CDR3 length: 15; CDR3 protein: CTSSIRQSSTDTQYF; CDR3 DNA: TGTACCAGTAGTATTCGGCAGTCTAGCACAGATACGCAGTATTTT
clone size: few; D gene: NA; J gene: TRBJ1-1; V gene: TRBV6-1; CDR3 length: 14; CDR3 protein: CASSALTRGTEAFF; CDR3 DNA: TGTGCCAGCAGTGCCCTCACGAGGGGCACTGAAGCTTTCTTT
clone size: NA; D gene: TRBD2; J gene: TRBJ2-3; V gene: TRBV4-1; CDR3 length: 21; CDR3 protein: CASSQDGLAGGLLTSTDTQYF; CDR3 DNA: TGCGCCAGCAGCCAAGACGGGCTAGCGGGAGGACTATTAACTAGCACAGATACGCAGTATTTT
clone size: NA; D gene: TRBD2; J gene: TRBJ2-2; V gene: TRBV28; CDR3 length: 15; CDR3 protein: CASGGTSGRARELFF; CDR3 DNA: TGTGCCAGCGGGGGGACTAGCGGGAGGGCCAGGGAGCTGTTTTTT
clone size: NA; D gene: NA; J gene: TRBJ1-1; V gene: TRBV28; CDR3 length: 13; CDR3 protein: CASSAFPQKMAFF; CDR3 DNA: TGTGCCAGCAGTGCTTTTCCCCAGAAAATGGCTTTCTTT
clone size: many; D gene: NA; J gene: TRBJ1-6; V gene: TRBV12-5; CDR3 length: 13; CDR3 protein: CASGFHTNSPLHF; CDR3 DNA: TGTGCTAGTGGTTTCCACACTAATTCACCCCTCCACTTT
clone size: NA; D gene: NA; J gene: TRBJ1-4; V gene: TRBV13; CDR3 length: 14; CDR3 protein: CASSHGMVREKLFF; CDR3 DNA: TGTGCCAGCAGCCACGGGATGGTTCGAGAAAAACTGTTTTTT
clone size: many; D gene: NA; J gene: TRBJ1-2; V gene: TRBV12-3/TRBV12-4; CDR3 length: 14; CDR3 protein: CASRPPTGFLGYTF; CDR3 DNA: TGTGCCAGCAGACCACCGACGGGTTTTCTAGGCTACACCTTC
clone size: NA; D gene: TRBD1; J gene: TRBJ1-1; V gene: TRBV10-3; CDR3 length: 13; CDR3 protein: CALARGENTEAFF; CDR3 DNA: TGTGCCCTCGCCAGGGGGGAGAACACTGAAGCTTTCTTT
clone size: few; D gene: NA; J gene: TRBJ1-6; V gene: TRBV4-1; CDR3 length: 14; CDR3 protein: CASREGATGSPLHF; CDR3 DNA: TGCGCCAGCAGGGAAGGGGCGACTGGTTCACCCCTCCACTTT
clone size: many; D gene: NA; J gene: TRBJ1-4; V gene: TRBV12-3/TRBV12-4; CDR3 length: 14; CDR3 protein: CASSLDRYYEKLFF; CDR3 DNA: TGTGCCAGCAGTTTGGACAGATACTATGAAAAACTGTTTTTT
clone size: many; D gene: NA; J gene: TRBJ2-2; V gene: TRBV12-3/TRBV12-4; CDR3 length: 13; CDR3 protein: CASRPPAVGELFF; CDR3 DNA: TGTGCCAGCAGGCCACCAGCGGTCGGGGAGCTGTTTTTT
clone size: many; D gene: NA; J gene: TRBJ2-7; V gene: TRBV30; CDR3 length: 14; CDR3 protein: CAWSNGWRGHEQYF; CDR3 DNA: TGTGCCTGGAGTAACGGGTGGAGGGGACACGAGCAGTACTTC